The 7 T cell receptor beta chains listed next were all sequenced from one sample in a study of T-cell memory formation after mild COVID-19. Via MiXCR, TCRdb re-called the 5' RACE reads, giving one row per CDR3 protein. The data contain about 210,000 distinct CDR3 sequences, around 26% of them singletons. The sample consisted of PBMCs or a T cell subset sorted from them (not recorded which). The receptor source for this set is an adult woman who had mild COVID-19 (a few samples of this study predate the infection). Cell type and time point are not known.

V and J are TRBV20-1 and TRBJ2-1, with D perhaps matching TRBD1 (6 bases). V lost 5 bases, J lost 1 base, and 12 bases lay in between. Germline V gene data show CDR1 as DFQATT and CDR2 as SNEGSKA (reference sequence). The CDR3 sequence is 14 residues long. The CDR3: CSALARGSYNEQFF. The DNA of the CDR3 is TGCAGTGCTCTGGCGAGGGGGTCCTACAATGAGCAGTTCTTC.

The chain couples TRBV9 to TRBJ1-6, with 7 bases matching TRBD1. V shed 1 base and J 6 bases; nucleotides not matched to a gene: 1. The V gene's germline CDR1 is SGDLS and CDR2 YYNGEE. The CDR3 extends over 14 amino acids. The CDR3 DNA is TGTGCCAGCAGCGTACACAGGGGTAATTCACCCCTCCACTTT. As protein: CASSVHRGNSPLHF.

This clonotype showed up just once. The V gene is TRBV19, the J gene TRBJ2-3; weak D call: TRBD1 (5 bases). The CDR3 is made up of 14 amino acids. Trimming took off 3 bases at V and 8 bases at J, with 15 bases between the two ends. From germline, CDR1 is LNHDA and CDR2 SQIVND (reference sequence). DNA for the CDR3: TGTGCCAGTAGTATGACCCCAGGTCAGGGTACGCAGTATTTT. This translates into CASSMTPGQGTQYF.

This clonotype showed up just a few times. The chain uses TRBV14 and TRBJ2-7; D unclear. Germline loops: CDR1 SGHDN, CDR2 FVKESK. This CDR3 contains 12 residues. V lost 3 bases to trimming and J lost 3 bases, with 6 bases between them. The CDR3 DNA reads as TGTGCCAGCAGCCACCGGATCTACGAGCAGTACTTC. This gives the protein CASSHRIYEQYF.

The chain employs TRBV9 and TRBJ1-2, with D tentatively TRBD1 (6 bases). CDR1 and CDR2 from the germline V gene are SGDLS and YYNGEE. The CDR3 consists of 12 residues. V was cut by 1 base and J by 6 bases, with 7 bases left in between. The CDR3 protein is CASSVTGHGYTF. CDR3 coding DNA: TGTGCCAGCAGCGTAACAGGGCATGGCTACACCTTC.

The CDR3 DNA reads TGTGCCACCAGCAGAGCCGTACTAGCGGCTAGCTCCTACAATGAGCAGTTCTTC. As protein: CATSRAVLAASSYNEQFF. The J gene is TRBJ2-1, the V gene TRBV15; TRBD2 agrees at 8 bases. The CDR3 consists of 18 residues. Trimming cost V 1 base and J 0 bases; bases outside gene matches: 8. CDR1 and CDR2 (germline): LNHNV, YYDKDF (reference sequence).

This clonotype was picked up one time. The chain combines TRBV12-3 or TRBV12-4 with TRBJ1-1, with no clear D. V lost 2 bases and J lost 4, with 11 bases in between. There are 14 residues in the CDR3. CDR3 amino acids: CASSLRSPPTEAFF. The DNA of the CDR3 is TGTGCCAGCAGTTTAAGGTCACCTCCCACTGAAGCTTTCTTT.